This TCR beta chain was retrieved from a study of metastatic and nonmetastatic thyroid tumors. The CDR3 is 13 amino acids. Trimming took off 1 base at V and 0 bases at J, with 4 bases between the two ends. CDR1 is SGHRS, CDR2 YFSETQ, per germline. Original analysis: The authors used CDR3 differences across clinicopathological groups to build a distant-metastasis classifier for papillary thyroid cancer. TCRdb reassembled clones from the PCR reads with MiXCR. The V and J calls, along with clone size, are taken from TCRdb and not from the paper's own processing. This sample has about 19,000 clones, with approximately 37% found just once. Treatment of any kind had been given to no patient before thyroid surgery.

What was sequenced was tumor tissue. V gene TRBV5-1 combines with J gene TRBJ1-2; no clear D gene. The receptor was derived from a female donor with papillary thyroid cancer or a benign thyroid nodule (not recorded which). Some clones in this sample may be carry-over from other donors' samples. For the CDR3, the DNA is TGCGCCAGCAGCTTGAGACCTAACTATGGCTACACCTTC. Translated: CASSLRPNYGYTF.